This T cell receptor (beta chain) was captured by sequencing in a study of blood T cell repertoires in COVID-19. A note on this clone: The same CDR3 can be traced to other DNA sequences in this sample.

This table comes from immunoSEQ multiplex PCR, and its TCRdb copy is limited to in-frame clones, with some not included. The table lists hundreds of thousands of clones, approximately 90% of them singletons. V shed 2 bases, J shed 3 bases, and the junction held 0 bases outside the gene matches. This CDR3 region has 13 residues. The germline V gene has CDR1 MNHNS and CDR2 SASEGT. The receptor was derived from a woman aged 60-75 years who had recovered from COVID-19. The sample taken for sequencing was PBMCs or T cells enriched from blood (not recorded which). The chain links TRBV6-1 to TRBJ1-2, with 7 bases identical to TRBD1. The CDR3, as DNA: TGTGCCAGCAGTGAAACAGGGGACTATGGCTACACCTTC. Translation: CASSETGDYGYTF.